Described below is a single T cell receptor (beta chain) sequence and its context. Its antigen remains undetermined. Base qualities were left out, and no much larger clone turns up one base away. The CDR3 runs 13 amino acids, cysteine and phenylalanine included. Solely the CDR3 DNA is kept, with 39 bases framed from the first base. Germline trimming amounts to 4 bases on V and 5 bases on J, with 7 as the count of junction bases outside the gene matches. Via the germline V gene (reference sequence), CDR1 is GTSNPN and CDR2 SVGIG. The data were taken from a study of response to subunit inactivated influenza vaccine (dated by TCRdb to between 2018 and 2020). In the study overall: Deep quantitative T cell receptor repertoire profiling was used in the study to track responses to a trivalent subunit inactivated influenza vaccine. Points the paper makes about the study in general: It was suggested by the authors that each seasonal influenza vaccination may recruit only a limited number of new T cells.

Receptor libraries were prepared by RT-PCR. TCRdb lists the instrument as Illumina HiSeq 2500. TCRdb reran the public reads through fastp at Q25 and MiXCR, keeping productive beta chains. Rows with a matching CDR3 protein are joined into one entry that keeps the most common DNA and genes. The table for this sample lists more than 400,000 distinct CDR3 sequences; roughly 7.9% of them were counted only once. About an eighth of the sample rests with the top ten. The TCR originated in a man aged 50-75 years who received an inactivated influenza vaccine. Donor details come from another sample of the same person, matched by shared clones. Sequenced material: PBMCs from blood, taken 23 to 25 months after vaccination. Recombination connected TRBV30 to TRBJ2-5, and TRBD1 matches 7 of the central bases. The DNA sequence is as follows: TGTGCCTGGACAGGGGACAGTTATGAGACCCAGTACTTC. This translates into CAWTGDSYETQYF.